Listed here is a single T cell receptor beta chain. This entry is derived from a study of molecular identifiers for immune sequencing clone quantification. TCRdb reprocessed the PCR reads via MiXCR and lists one record per CDR3 protein. This table has a few hundred thousand distinct CDR3 sequences, around 25% appearing once. Material for sequencing was naive CD8+ T cells from blood, with Jurkat cell RNA spiked in. Subset reported: FACS-sorted CD8+CD4-CCR7+CD45RA+ naive T cells. This TCR was sampled from a human donor in good health. Some libraries in this study had Jurkat cell RNA spiked in.

The CDR3 sequence is CASSLQGQIINTGELFF. CDR3 nucleotides: TGTGCCAGCAGCCTACAGGGACAGATTATAAACACCGGGGAGCTGTTTTTT. The chain joins TRBV6-5 to TRBJ2-2; the match to TRBD1 covers 7 bases. Germline V gene data show CDR1 as MNHEY and CDR2 as SVGAGI. V gave up 6 bases and J gave up 2 bases; unmatched junction bases: 12. The CDR3 totals 17 residues.